The clone carrying this T cell receptor (beta chain) has just one count. What it binds is not known. PCR was performed using 60 Vbeta and 13 Jbeta primers. TCRdb keeps only in-frame clones here, not all; method: immunoSEQ multiplex PCR. The sample records about 63,000 clones, approximately 70% being singletons. This CDR3 has 13 amino acids. Trimming stripped 1 base from V and 8 bases from J, with 14 bases between. Looked up from germline, CDR1 is SQVTM and CDR2 is ANQGSEA. The data originate from a study of cytomegalovirus exposure and HLA in healthy donors. Notes on the study in general: There were some V segments, including TRBV6-2 and TRBV6-3, excluded as indistinguishable.

Sequencing was performed on PBMCs. The V call is TRBV29-1, the J call TRBJ1-2; D call uncertain. This receptor was identified in a man over 45 in good health and CMV-seronegative. CDR3 sequence: CSVEVVSGKGYTF. The CDR3 nucleotides are TGCAGCGTTGAAGTAGTATCGGGGAAAGGCTACACCTTC.